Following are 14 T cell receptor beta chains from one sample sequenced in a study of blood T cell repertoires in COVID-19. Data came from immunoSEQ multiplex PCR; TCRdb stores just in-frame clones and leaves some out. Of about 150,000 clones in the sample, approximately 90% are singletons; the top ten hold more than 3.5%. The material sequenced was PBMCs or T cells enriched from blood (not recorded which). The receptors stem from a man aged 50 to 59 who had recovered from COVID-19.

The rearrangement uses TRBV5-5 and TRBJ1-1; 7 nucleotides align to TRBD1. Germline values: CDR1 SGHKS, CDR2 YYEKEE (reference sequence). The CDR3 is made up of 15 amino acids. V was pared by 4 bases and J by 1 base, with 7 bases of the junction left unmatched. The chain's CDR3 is CASSAVWDRNTEAFF. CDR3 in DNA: TGTGCCAGCAGCGCTGTCTGGGACAGGAACACTGAAGCTTTCTTT. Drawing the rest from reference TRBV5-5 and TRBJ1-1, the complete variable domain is DAGVTQSPTHLIKTRGQQVTLRCSPISGHKSVSWYQQVLGQGPQFIFQYYEKEERGRGNFPDRFSARQFPNYSSELNVNALLLGDSALYLCASSAVWDRNTEAFFGQGTRLTVV.

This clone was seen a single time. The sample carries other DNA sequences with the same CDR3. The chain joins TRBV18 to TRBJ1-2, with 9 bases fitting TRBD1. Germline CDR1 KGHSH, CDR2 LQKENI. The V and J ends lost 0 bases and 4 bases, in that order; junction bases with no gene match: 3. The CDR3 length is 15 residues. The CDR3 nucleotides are TGTGCCAGCTCACCACCGGGACAGGGCATCTATGGCTACACCTTC. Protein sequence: CASSPPGQGIYGYTF.

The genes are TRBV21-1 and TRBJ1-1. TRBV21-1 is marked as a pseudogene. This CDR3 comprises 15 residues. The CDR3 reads CASSKNPRGNTEAFF. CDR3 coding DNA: TGTGCCAGCAGCAAAAACCCGAGAGGGAACACTGAAGCTTTCTTT.

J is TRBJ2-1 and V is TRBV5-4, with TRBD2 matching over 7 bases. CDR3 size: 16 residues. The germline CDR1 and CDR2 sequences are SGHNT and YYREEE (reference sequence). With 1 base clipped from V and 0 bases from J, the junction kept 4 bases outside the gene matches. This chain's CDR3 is CASSLWGGSSYNEQFF. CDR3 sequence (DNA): TGTGCCAGCAGCTTGTGGGGGGGTAGCTCCTACAATGAGCAGTTCTTC. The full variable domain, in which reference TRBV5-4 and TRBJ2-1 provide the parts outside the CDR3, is ETGVTQSPTHLIKTRGQQVTLRCSSQSGHNTVSWYQQALGQGPQFIFQYYREEENGRGNFPPRFSGLQFPNYSSELNVNALELDDSALYLCASSLWGGSSYNEQFFGPGTRLTVL.

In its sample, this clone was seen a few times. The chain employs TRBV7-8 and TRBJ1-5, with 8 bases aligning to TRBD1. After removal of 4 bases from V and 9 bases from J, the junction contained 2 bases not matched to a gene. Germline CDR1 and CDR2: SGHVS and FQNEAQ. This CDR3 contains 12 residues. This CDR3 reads CASSYDRGPQHF. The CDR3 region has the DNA TGTGCCAGCAGCTACGACAGGGGGCCCCAGCATTTT.

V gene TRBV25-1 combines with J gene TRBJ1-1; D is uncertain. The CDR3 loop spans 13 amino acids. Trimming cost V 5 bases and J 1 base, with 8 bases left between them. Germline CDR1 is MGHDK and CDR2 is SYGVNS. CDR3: CASSRRGNTEAFF. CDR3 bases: TGTGCCAGCAGTCGACGGGGGAACACTGAAGCTTTCTTT.

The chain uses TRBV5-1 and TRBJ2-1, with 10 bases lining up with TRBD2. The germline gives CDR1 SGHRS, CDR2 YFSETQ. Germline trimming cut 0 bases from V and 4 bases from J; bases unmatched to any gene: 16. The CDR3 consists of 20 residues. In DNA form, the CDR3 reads TGCGCCAGCAGCTTGGGGCCAGGGGGCTCGGAGCGGGAGGGATACAATGAGCAGTTCTTC. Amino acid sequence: CASSLGPGGSEREGYNEQFF.

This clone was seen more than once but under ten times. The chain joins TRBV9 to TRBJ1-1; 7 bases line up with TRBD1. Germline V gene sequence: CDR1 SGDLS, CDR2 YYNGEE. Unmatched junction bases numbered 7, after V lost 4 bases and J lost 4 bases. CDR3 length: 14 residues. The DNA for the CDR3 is TGTGCCAGCAGCCAAATGACAGGGCGCACTGAAGCTTTCTTT. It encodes CASSQMTGRTEAFF.

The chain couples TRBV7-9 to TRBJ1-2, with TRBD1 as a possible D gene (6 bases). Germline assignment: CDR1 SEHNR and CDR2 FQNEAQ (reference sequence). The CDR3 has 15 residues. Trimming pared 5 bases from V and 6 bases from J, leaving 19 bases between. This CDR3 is CASSPRVGGIDGYTF. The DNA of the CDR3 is TGTGCCAGCAGCCCGAGGGTTGGGGGCATCGATGGCTACACCTTC.

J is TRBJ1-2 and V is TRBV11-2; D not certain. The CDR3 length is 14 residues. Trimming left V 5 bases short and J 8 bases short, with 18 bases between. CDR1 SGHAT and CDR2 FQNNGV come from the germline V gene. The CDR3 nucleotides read TGTGCCAGCAGCACTTCGGTCGTCGGGGTCGGCTACACCTTC. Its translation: CASSTSVVGVGYTF.

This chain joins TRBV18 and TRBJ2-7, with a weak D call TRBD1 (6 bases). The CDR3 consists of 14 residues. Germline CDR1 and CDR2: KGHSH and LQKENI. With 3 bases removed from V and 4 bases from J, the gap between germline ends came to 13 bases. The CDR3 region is CASSPGHTTYEQYV. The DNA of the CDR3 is TGTGCCAGCTCACCGGGACACACGACGTACGAGCAGTACGTC.

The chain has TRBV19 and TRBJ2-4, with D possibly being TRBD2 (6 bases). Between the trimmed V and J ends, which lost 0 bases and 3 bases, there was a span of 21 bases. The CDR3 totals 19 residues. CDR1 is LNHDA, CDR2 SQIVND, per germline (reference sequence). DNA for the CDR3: TGTGCCAGTAGTATAGATCGCCCTTGGGACGGCGGGGACAAAAACATTCAGTACTTC. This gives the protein CASSIDRPWDGGDKNIQYF. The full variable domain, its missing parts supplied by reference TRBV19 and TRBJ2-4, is DGGITQSPKYLFRKEGQNVTLSCEQNLNHDAMYWYRQDPGQGLRLIYYSQIVNDFQKGDIAEGYSVSREKKESFPLTVTSAQKNPTAFYLCASSIDRPWDGGDKNIQYFGAGTRLSVL.

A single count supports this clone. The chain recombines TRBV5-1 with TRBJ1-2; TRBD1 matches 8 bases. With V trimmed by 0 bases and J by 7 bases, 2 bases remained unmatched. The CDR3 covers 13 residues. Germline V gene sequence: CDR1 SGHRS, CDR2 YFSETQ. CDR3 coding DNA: TGCGCCAGCAGCTTGGCTGACAGGGGTGGCTACACCTTC. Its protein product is CASSLADRGGYTF.

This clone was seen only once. CDR3 region: CSVEHGTDTQYF. The CDR3 region has the DNA TGCAGCGTTGAGCACGGTACAGATACGCAGTATTTT. V and J are TRBV29-1 and TRBJ2-3, with D uncertain. The V gene's germline CDR1 is SQVTM and CDR2 ANQGSEA. This CDR3 is 12 amino acids long. V shed 3 bases and J shed 3 bases, with 7 bases lying between them.